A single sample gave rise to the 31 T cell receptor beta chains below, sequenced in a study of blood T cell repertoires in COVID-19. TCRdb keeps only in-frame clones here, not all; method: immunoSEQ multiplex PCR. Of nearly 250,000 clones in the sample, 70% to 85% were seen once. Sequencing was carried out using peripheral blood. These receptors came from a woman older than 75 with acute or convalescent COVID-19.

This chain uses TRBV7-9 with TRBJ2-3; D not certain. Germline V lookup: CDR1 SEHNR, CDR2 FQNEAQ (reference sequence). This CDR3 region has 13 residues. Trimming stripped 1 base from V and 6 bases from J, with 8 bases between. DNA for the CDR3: TGTGCCAGCAGCTTAGGGCAGTCGGATACGCAGTATTTT. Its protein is CASSLGQSDTQYF. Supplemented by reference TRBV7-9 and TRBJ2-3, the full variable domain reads DTGVSQNPRHKITKRGQNVTFRCDPISEHNRLYWYRQTLGQGPEFLTYFQNEAQLEKSRLLSDRFSAERPKGSFSTLEIQRTEQGDSAMYLCASSLGQSDTQYFGPGTRLTVL.

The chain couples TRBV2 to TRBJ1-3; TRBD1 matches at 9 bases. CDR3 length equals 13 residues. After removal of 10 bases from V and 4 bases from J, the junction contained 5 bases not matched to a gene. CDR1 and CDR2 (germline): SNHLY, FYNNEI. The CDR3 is CANRDREGNTIYF. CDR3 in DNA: TGTGCCAACCGGGACAGGGAGGGAAACACCATATATTTT.

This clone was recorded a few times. In DNA, the CDR3 is TGTGCCAGCAGTTTATCGACTAGCGGGAGGTCAGATACGCAGTATTTT. Protein: CASSLSTSGRSDTQYF. The chain has TRBV28 and TRBJ2-3; 13 bases agree with TRBD2. This CDR3 region has 16 residues. The V gene's germline CDR1 is MDHEN and CDR2 SYDVKM. The ends lost 1 base at V and 4 bases at J; junction bases unmatched: 2.

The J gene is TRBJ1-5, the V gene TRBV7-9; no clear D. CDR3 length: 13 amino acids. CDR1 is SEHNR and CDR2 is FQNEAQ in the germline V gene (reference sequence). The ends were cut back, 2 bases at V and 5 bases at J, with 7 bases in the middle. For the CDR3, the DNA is TGTGCCAGCAGCTTAATGCCGGATCAGCCCCAGCATTTT. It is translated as CASSLMPDQPQHF.

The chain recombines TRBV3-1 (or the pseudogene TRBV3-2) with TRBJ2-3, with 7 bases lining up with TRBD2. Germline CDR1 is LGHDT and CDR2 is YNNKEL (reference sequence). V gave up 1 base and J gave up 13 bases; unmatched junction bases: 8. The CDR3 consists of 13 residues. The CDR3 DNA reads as TGTGCCAGCAGCCAAGGGGGAGGGGACCGGGAGTATTTT. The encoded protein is CASSQGGGDREYF.

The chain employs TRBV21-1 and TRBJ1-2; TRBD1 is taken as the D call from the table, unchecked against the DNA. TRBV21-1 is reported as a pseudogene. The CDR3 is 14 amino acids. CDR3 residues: CASSTTRVNYGYTF. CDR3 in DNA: TGTGCCAGCAGCACAACCAGGGTTAACTATGGCTACACCTTC.

CDR3 protein: CASSPRGLGFEQYF. CDR3 coding DNA: TGTGCCAGCAGCCCGCGGGGGCTGGGTTTCGAGCAGTACTTC. The V gene is TRBV7-9, the J gene TRBJ2-7, with D maybe TRBD2 (7 bases). V lost 5 bases and J 6 bases, leaving 17 bases between the germline ends. Germline V gene sequence: CDR1 SEHNR, CDR2 FQNEAQ (reference sequence). The CDR3 contains 14 residues.

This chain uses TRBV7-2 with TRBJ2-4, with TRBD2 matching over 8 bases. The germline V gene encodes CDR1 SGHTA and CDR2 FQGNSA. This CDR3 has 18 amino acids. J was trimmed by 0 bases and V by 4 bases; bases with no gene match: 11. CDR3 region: CASSSSGLAALAKNIQYF. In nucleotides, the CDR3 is TGTGCCAGCAGCTCCTCCGGACTAGCAGCCCTAGCCAAAAACATTCAGTACTTC.

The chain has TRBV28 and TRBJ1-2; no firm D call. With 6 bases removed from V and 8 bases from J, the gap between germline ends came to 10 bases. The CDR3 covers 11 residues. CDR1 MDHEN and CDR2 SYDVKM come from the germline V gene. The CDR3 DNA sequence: TGTGCCAGCAGCTGGGCGGGAGGCTACACCTTC. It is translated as CASSWAGGYTF.

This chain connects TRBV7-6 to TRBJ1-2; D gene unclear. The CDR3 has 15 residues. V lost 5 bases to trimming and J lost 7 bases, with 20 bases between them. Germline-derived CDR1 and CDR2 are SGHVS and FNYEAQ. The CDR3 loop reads CASSITAQSVSGYTF. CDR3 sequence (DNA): TGTGCCAGCAGCATAACCGCCCAAAGTGTGAGTGGCTACACCTTC. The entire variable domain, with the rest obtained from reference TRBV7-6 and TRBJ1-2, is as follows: GAGVSQSPRYKVTKRGQDVALRCDPISGHVSLYWYRQALGQGPEFLTYFNYEAQQDKSGLPNDRFSAERPEGSISTLTIQRTEQRDSAMYRCASSITAQSVSGYTFGSGTRLTVV.

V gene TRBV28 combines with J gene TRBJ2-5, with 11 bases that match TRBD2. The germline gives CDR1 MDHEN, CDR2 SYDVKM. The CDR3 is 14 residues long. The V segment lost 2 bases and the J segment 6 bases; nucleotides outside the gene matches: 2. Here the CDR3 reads CASSLASGRKTQYF. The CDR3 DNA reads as TGTGCCAGCAGTTTAGCTAGCGGGAGGAAGACCCAGTACTTC.

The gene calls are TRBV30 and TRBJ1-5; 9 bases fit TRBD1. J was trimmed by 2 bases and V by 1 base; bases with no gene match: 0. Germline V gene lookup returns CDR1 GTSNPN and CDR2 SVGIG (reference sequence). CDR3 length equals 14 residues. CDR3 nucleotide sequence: TGTGCCTGGAGTGGGACAGGGGGCAATCAGCCCCAGCATTTT. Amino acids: CAWSGTGGNQPQHF.

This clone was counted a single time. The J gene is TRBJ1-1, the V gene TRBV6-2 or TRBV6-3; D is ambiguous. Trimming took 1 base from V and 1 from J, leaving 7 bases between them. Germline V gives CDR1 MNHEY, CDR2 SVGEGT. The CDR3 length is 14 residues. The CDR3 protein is CASSYWSRNTEAFF. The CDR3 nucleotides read TGTGCCAGCAGTTACTGGTCCAGGAACACTGAAGCTTTCTTT.

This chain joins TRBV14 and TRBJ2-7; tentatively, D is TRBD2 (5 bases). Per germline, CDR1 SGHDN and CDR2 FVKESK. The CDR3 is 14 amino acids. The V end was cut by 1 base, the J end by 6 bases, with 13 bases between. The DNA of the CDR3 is TGTGCCAGCAGCCAAGTTCTAGCCGCCGGCGAGCAGTACTTC. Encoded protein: CASSQVLAAGEQYF. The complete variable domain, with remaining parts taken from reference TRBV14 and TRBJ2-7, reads EAGVTQFPSHSVIEKGQTVTLRCDPISGHDNLYWYRRVMGKEIKFLLHFVKESKQDESGMPNNRFLAERTGGTYSTLKVQPAELEDSGVYFCASSQVLAAGEQYFGPGTRLTVT.

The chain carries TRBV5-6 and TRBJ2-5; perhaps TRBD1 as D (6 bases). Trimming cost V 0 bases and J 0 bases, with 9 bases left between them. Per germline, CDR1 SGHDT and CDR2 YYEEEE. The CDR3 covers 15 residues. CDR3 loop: CASSLDRAYQETQYF. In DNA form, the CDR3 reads TGTGCCAGCAGCTTGGACAGGGCATACCAAGAGACCCAGTACTTC.

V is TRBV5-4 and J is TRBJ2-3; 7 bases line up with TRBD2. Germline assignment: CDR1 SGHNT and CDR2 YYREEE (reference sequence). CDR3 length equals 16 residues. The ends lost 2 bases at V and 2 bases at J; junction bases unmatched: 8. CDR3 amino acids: CASSLSWGGLTDTQYF. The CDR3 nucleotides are TGTGCCAGCAGCTTATCATGGGGGGGACTCACAGATACGCAGTATTTT.

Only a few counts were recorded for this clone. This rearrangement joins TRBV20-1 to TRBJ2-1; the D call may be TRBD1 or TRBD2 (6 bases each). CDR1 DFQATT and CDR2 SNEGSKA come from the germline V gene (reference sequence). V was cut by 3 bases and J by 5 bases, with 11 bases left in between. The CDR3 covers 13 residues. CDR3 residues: CSASGGPHNEQFF. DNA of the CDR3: TGCAGTGCTAGTGGGGGGCCCCACAATGAGCAGTTCTTC.

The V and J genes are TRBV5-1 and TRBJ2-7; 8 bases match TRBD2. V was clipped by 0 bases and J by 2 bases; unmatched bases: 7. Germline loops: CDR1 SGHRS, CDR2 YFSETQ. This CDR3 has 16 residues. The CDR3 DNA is TGCGCCAGCAGCTTGGTTCCGGGACTAGAGACCTACGAGCAGTACTTC. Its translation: CASSLVPGLETYEQYF.

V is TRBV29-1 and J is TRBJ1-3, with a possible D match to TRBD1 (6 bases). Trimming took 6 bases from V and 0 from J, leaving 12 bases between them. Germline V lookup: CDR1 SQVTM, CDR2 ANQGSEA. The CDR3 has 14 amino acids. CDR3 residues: CSVDLTGSGNTIYF. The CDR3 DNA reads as TGCAGCGTGGACTTGACAGGCTCTGGAAACACCATATATTTT.

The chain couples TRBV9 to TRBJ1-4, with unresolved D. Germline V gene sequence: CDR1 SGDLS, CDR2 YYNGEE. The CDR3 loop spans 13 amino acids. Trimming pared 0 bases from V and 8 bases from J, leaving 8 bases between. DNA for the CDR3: TGTGCCAGCAGCGTAGGACCGGGAGAAAAACTGTTTTTT. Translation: CASSVGPGEKLFF.

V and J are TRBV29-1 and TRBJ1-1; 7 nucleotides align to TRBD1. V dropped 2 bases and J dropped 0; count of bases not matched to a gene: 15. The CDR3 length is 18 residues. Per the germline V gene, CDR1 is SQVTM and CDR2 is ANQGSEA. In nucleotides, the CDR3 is TGCAGCGTTGAACGGTTTAAGAGACAGGGATGGGTGAACACTGAAGCTTTCTTT. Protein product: CSVERFKRQGWVNTEAFF. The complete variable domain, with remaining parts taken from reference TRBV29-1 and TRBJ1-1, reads SAVISQKPSRDICQRGTSLTIQCQVDSQVTMMFWYRQQPGQSLTLIATANQGSEATYESGFVIDKFPISRPNLTFSTLTVSNMSPEDSSIYLCSVERFKRQGWVNTEAFFGQGTRLTVV.

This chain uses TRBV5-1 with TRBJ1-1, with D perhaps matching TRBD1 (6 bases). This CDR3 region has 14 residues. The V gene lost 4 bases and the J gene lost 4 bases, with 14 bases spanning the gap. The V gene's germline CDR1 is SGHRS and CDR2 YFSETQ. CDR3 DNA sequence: TGCGCCAGCAGCCCGACAGGCTCGGCCACTGAAGCTTTCTTT. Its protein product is CASSPTGSATEAFF.

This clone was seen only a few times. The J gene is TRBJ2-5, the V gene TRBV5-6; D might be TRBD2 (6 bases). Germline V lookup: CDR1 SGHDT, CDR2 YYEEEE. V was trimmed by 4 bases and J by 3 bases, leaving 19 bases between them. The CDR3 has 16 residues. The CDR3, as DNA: TGTGCCAGCAGCCGGAGCCCAAGAGCGGGCGAAGAGACCCAGTACTTC. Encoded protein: CASSRSPRAGEETQYF.

The CDR3 region is CASSLTGVGWGTEAFF. DNA of the CDR3: TGCGCCAGCAGCTTGACGGGGGTAGGGTGGGGCACTGAAGCTTTCTTT. The V gene is TRBV5-1, the J gene TRBJ1-1; TRBD1 might be the D (5 bases). The CDR3 has 16 amino acids. Between the trimmed V and J ends, which lost 1 base and 4 bases, there was a span of 17 bases. Germline values: CDR1 SGHRS, CDR2 YFSETQ. Looking up the rest from reference TRBV5-1 and TRBJ1-1 gives the full variable domain: KAGVTQTPRYLIKTRGQQVTLSCSPISGHRSVSWYQQTPGQGLQFLFEYFSETQRNKGNFPGRFSGRQFSNSRSEMNVSTLELGDSALYLCASSLTGVGWGTEAFFGQGTRLTVV.

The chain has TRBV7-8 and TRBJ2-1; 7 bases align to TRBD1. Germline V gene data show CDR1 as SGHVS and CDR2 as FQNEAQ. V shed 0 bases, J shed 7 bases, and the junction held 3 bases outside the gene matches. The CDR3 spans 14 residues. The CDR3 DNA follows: TGTGCCAGCAGCTTAGCGCACAGGGGAAATGAGCAGTTCTTC. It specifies CASSLAHRGNEQFF.

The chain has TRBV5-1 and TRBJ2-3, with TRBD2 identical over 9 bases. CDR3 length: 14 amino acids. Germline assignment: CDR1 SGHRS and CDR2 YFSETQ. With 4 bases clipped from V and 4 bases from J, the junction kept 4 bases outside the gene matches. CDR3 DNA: TGCGCCAGCAGCGGGCGGGGGGGCTCAGATACGCAGTATTTT. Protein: CASSGRGGSDTQYF. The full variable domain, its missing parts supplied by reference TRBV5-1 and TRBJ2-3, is KAGVTQTPRYLIKTRGQQVTLSCSPISGHRSVSWYQQTPGQGLQFLFEYFSETQRNKGNFPGRFSGRQFSNSRSEMNVSTLELGDSALYLCASSGRGGSDTQYFGPGTRLTVL.

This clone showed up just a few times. The CDR3 bases are TGTGCCAGCAGCTTAGCTTCTGCAGGGCAGGGGTATAATTCACCCCTCCACTTT. Translated, it gives CASSLASAGQGYNSPLHF. The V call is TRBV7-2, the J call TRBJ1-6, with D tentatively TRBD1 (6 bases). Germline-derived CDR1 and CDR2 are SGHTA and FQGNSA. The CDR3 runs to 18 residues. V lost 0 bases and J 4 bases, leaving 16 bases between the germline ends.

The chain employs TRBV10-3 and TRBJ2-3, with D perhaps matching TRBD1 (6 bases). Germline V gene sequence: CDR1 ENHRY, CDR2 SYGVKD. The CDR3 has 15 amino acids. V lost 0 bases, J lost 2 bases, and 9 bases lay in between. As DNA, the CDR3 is TGTGCCATCAGTGAGTCGACAGGCGCCACAGATACGCAGTATTTT. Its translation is CAISESTGATDTQYF.

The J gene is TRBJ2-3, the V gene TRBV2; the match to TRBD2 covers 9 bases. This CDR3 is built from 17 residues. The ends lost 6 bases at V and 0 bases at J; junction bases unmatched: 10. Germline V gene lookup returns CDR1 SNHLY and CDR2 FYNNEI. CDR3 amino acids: CASRVSGGPSSTDTQYF. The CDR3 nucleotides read TGTGCCAGCAGAGTTAGCGGGGGACCATCTAGCACAGATACGCAGTATTTT. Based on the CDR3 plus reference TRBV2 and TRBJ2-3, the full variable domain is EPEVTQTPSHQVTQMGQEVILRCVPISNHLYFYWYRQILGQKVEFLVSFYNNEISEKSEIFDDQFSVERPDGSNFTLKIRSTKLEDSAMYFCASRVSGGPSSTDTQYFGPGTRLTVL.

Here the CDR3 reads CASSLNRGREQYF. DNA of the CDR3: TGCGCCAGCAGCTTAAACAGGGGGCGCGAGCAGTACTTC. The V gene is TRBV4-1, the J gene TRBJ2-7; 9 positions agree with TRBD1. Germline CDR1 is MGHRA and CDR2 is YSYEKL. This CDR3 region has 13 residues. V lost 5 bases to trimming and J lost 6 bases; unmatched junction nucleotides: 5.

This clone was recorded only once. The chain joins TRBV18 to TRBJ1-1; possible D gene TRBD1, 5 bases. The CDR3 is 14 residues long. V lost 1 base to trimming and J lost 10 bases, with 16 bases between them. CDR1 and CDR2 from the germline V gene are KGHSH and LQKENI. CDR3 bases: TGTGCCAGCTCACCACTTGACAGTAGAATAGGAGCTTTCTTT. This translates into CASSPLDSRIGAFF.